Listed below are T cell receptor beta chains from one sample, sequenced in a study of T cell repertoires in cytomegalovirus infection. These receptors' targets are unknown. One entry per CDR3 protein, called by TCRdb with MiXCR from the reads. The data show 600,000 to 700,000 distinct CDR3 sequences, around a third seen once. The specimen was cultured PBMCs, collected from culture after CMV antigen stimulation. These receptors came from a human donor in good health (CMV status not recorded). Some clones in this sample may be carry-over from other donors' samples. CDR3s include the opening cysteine and the closing phenylalanine or tryptophan. Fields, in order: J gene, V gene, D gene, clone size, CDR3 DNA, CDR3 protein. A D gene is named only where the DNA matches it firmly. Not all rows give a size; the values are once, few, many and, for expanded clones, a class.

J: TRBJ2-3; V: TRBV19; D: -; size: -; DNA: TGTGCCAGTAGTCCCGATGCCTCCACAGATACGCAGTATTTT; CDR3: CASSPDASTDTQYF
J: TRBJ1-1; V: TRBV18; D: TRBD1; size: -; DNA: TGTGCCAGCTCACCAGTCCGGGACAGGGGAACTGAAGCTTTCTTT; CDR3: CASSPVRDRGTEAFF
J: TRBJ2-7; V: TRBV11-2; D: -; size: -; DNA: TGTGCCAGCAGCTTAGATCCGCTTTTCTCCTACGAGCAGTACTTC; CDR3: CASSLDPLFSYEQYF
J: TRBJ1-6; V: TRBV15; D: -; size: few; DNA: TGTGCCACCAGGGACACGGCGAATTCACCCCTCCACTTT; CDR3: CATRDTANSPLHF
J: TRBJ2-7; V: TRBV19; D: TRBD1; size: -; DNA: TGTGCCAGTAGTACGGACAGGGCAACCTACGAGCAGTACTTC; CDR3: CASSTDRATYEQYF
J: TRBJ1-5; V: TRBV12-3/TRBV12-4; D: TRBD1; size: few; DNA: TGTGCCAGCAGCAGGAACCCGACAGGGCTCTATAGCAATCAGCCCCAGCATTTT; CDR3: CASSRNPTGLYSNQPQHF
J: TRBJ2-6; V: TRBV28; D: -; size: many; DNA: TGTGCCAGCAGCTTATCCGGCTCTGGGGCCAACGTCCTGACTTTC; CDR3: CASSLSGSGANVLTF
J: TRBJ2-3; V: TRBV19; D: -; size: -; DNA: TGTGCCAGAAGGTGTATGGCAGATACGCAGTATTTT; CDR3: CARRCMADTQYF
J: TRBJ2-5; V: TRBV6-1; D: -; size: few; DNA: TGTGCCAGCAGCCTAGAGATTACTGAGACCCAGTACTTC; CDR3: CASSLEITETQYF
J: TRBJ2-1; V: TRBV5-3; D: TRBD2; size: -; DNA: TGTGCCAGCAGCCCACGGACTAGCGGGGCTTCAAATGAGCAGTTCTTC; CDR3: CASSPRTSGASNEQFF
J: TRBJ2-3; V: TRBV15; D: TRBD2; size: few; DNA: TGTGCCACCAGCAGGGAAAGCGGGGGGGCCACAGATACGCAGTATTTT; CDR3: CATSRESGGATDTQYF
J: TRBJ2-1; V: TRBV4-1; D: -; size: -; DNA: TGCGCCAGCAGCCAAGCTCCGACTCATCCGGGGTCCAATGAGCAGTTCTTC; CDR3: CASSQAPTHPGSNEQFF
J: TRBJ2-1; V: TRBV5-4; D: -; size: -; DNA: TGTGCCAGCAGCTCCAAACAGGGTAGCTCCTACAATGAGCAGTTCTTC; CDR3: CASSSKQGSSYNEQFF
J: TRBJ1-6; V: TRBV5-1; D: TRBD1; size: -; DNA: TGCGCCAGCAGCGCGGAGGGACAGGGCTTTTCACCCCTCCACTTT; CDR3: CASSAEGQGFSPLHF
J: TRBJ1-1; V: TRBV7-9; D: -; size: few; DNA: TGTGCCAGCAGCAATACGCCGAACACTGAAGCTTTCTTT; CDR3: CASSNTPNTEAFF
J: TRBJ1-5; V: TRBV7-8; D: -; size: -; DNA: TGTGCCAGCAGCTCCGGGACCCCAGGGAATCAGCCCCAGCATTTT; CDR3: CASSSGTPGNQPQHF
J: TRBJ2-7; V: TRBV7-9; D: -; size: many; DNA: TGTGCCAGCAGCCTCATGGGGACATATAGCTACGAGCAGTACTTC; CDR3: CASSLMGTYSYEQYF
J: TRBJ1-4; V: TRBV28; D: -; size: -; DNA: TGTGCCAGCAGTTCTATAGGACAAAGCCCGTCCGGGAAACTGTTTTTT; CDR3: CASSSIGQSPSGKLFF
J: TRBJ2-7; V: TRBV20-1; D: -; size: few; DNA: TGCAGTGCTAGAGATTTTCGGTTGGAGAACGAGCAGTACTTC; CDR3: CSARDFRLENEQYF
J: TRBJ1-2; V: TRBV2; D: -; size: -; DNA: TGTGCAGGCAGGGGAAGATTCTATGGCTACACCTTC; CDR3: CAGRGRFYGYTF
J: TRBJ2-1; V: TRBV7-9; D: TRBD2; size: few; DNA: TGTGCCAGCAGTCCGACTCCGACTAGCGGATACAATGAGCAGTTCTTC; CDR3: CASSPTPTSGYNEQFF
J: TRBJ1-1; V: TRBV12-3/TRBV12-4; D: -; size: few; DNA: TGTGCCAGCAGCTACCAGGGAGGCACTGAAGCTTTCTTT; CDR3: CASSYQGGTEAFF
J: TRBJ2-3; V: TRBV12-3/TRBV12-4; D: TRBD2; size: few; DNA: TGTGCCAGCAGCACCGGGACTAGCGGGCTCAGCACAGATACGCAGTATTTT; CDR3: CASSTGTSGLSTDTQYF